The 9 T cell receptor beta chains in this list originate from one sample, sequenced in a study of T-cell memory formation after mild COVID-19. Via MiXCR, TCRdb re-called the 5' RACE reads, giving one row per CDR3 protein. Among 300,000 to 350,000 distinct CDR3 sequences listed, roughly a fifth were seen once. The sample taken for sequencing was PBMCs or a T cell subset sorted from them (not recorded which). These receptors all stem from a man aged 18 to 30 who had mild COVID-19 (a few samples of this study predate the infection). Cell type and time point are not known.

This clonotype was counted only a few times. The rearrangement uses TRBV28 and TRBJ1-4, with 7 bases that match TRBD1. V was pared by 4 bases and J by 8 bases, with 7 bases of the junction left unmatched. The CDR3 covers 14 residues. Germline CDR1 is MDHEN and CDR2 is SYDVKM. The DNA of the CDR3 is TGTGCCAGCAGTTCAGGGGGTTGGTGGGAAAAACTGTTTTTT. This codes for CASSSGGWWEKLFF.

The rearrangement uses TRBV6-2 or TRBV6-3 and TRBJ2-6; no firm D call. The V end lost 8 bases, the J end lost 0 bases, and 5 bases lay between the germline ends. This CDR3 has 13 residues. The germline V gene encodes CDR1 MNHEY and CDR2 SVGEGT. CDR3 residues: CASATSGANVLTF. CDR3 sequence (DNA): TGTGCCAGCGCGACCTCTGGGGCCAACGTCCTGACTTTC.

Only a few counts were recorded for this clonotype. The CDR3 sequence: CASSLWTSGGAHTQYF. The CDR3 nucleotides read TGTGCCAGCAGCCTCTGGACTAGCGGGGGGGCCCATACGCAGTATTTT. The rearrangement links TRBV7-2 to TRBJ2-3; 15 nucleotides agree with TRBD2. The germline V gene encodes CDR1 SGHTA and CDR2 FQGNSA. Losses at the gene ends were 5 bases for V and 7 bases for J; bases not matched to a gene: 7. The CDR3 is 16 amino acids.

The CDR3 DNA reads TGTGCCAGCAGCTTGGACAGGGCGAACACCGGGGAGCTGTTTTTT. This gives the protein CASSLDRANTGELFF. V gene TRBV7-2 combines with J gene TRBJ2-2; 8 bases line up with TRBD1. The germline CDR1 and CDR2 sequences are SGHTA and FQGNSA. The junction had 0 bases not matched to a gene; V was cut back by 3 bases and J by 0 bases. CDR3 size: 15 residues. The full variable domain, its missing parts supplied by reference TRBV7-2 and TRBJ2-2, is GAGVSQSPSNKVTEKGKDVELRCDPISGHTALYWYRQSLGQGLEFLIYFQGNSAPDKSGLPSDRFSAERTGGSVSTLTIQRTQQEDSAVYLCASSLDRANTGELFFGEGSRLTVL.

This clonotype was counted a few times. CDR3 DNA sequence: TGTGCCAGCAGTGCGCCGGGACAGGGATACACTGAAGCTTTCTTT. Its protein is CASSAPGQGYTEAFF. The V call is TRBV6-5, the J call TRBJ1-1; 9 bases are shared with TRBD1. Germline V lookup: CDR1 MNHEY, CDR2 SVGAGI. The CDR3 has 15 amino acids. Trimming took 5 bases from V and 3 from J; bases not matched to a gene: 7.

This clonotype came up a few times. The chain uses TRBV12-3 or TRBV12-4 and TRBJ2-4, with a weak D call TRBD1 (5 bases). The CDR3 has 13 amino acids. V was trimmed by 5 bases and J by 6 bases, leaving 11 bases between them. The CDR3 loop reads CASSGAHGNIQYF. As DNA, the CDR3 is TGTGCCAGCAGTGGGGCCCACGGAAACATTCAGTACTTC.

The chain combines TRBV7-2 with TRBJ2-2, with D maybe TRBD1 (5 bases). The CDR3 runs to 17 residues. Germline V CDR1 and CDR2: SGHTA, FQGNSA. With 1 base removed from V and 6 bases from J, the gap between germline ends came to 18 bases. The CDR3 DNA reads TGTGCCAGCAGCTTAGTGGTCGCAGGGTTTACGGCCGGGGAGCTGTTTTTT. It specifies CASSLVVAGFTAGELFF.

V and J are TRBV5-1 and TRBJ2-1; 9 nucleotides align to TRBD2. Per the germline V gene, CDR1 is SGHRS and CDR2 is YFSETQ. Trimming removed 4 bases from V and 9 bases from J; junction bases left unmatched: 11. The CDR3 is made up of 15 amino acids. CDR3 in DNA: TGCGCCAGCAGCCCAGATAGCGGGGGTGGGAGTGAGCAGTTCTTC. It specifies CASSPDSGGGSEQFF.

This chain connects TRBV11-3 to TRBJ2-3; D possibly corresponds to TRBD1 (6 bases). Per germline, CDR1 SGHNT and CDR2 YENEEA. CDR3 length: 14 amino acids. The V end was cut by 4 bases, the J end by 3 bases, with 11 bases between. The CDR3 coding sequence is TGTGCCAGCAGCTCTCGGGACACTACAGATACGCAGTATTTT. Its translation: CASSSRDTTDTQYF.